The 16 T cell receptor beta chains in this list originate from one sample, sequenced in a study of cytomegalovirus exposure and HLA in healthy donors. The PCR used 60 Vbeta and 13 Jbeta primers. This table comes from immunoSEQ multiplex PCR, and its TCRdb copy is limited to in-frame clones, with some not included. Here the sample spans about 120,000 clones, about 78% being singletons. The sample consisted of PBMCs. The receptors were sampled from a woman aged 40 to 55 in good health and CMV-seropositive.

This clone was observed a single time. V usage is TRBV7-9 and J usage is TRBJ1-6; 8 bases agree with TRBD1. The CDR3 is 15 residues long. J gave up 10 bases and V 2 bases, and 7 bases lay outside the gene matches. Germline V gene sequence: CDR1 SEHNR, CDR2 FQNEAQ (reference sequence). The CDR3 loop reads CASSLWRQGQSPLHF. The DNA for the CDR3 is TGTGCCAGCAGCTTATGGCGACAGGGGCAATCACCCCTCCACTTT.

This clone was found once. The chain has TRBV7-2 and TRBJ2-5; D not resolved. In germline, CDR1 is SGHTA, CDR2 FQGNSA. The CDR3 extends over 14 amino acids. Between the trimmed V and J ends, which lost 7 bases and 4 bases, there was a span of 16 bases. This chain's CDR3 is CASTNSPSGETQYF. The CDR3 coding sequence is TGTGCCAGCACCAATTCCCCGTCCGGAGAGACCCAGTACTTC.

To note about this clone: Germline is not matched at one junction end, which may reflect a read error. The rearrangement joins TRBV5-6 to TRBJ1-2; weak D call: TRBD1 (6 bases). The length of the CDR3 is 16 residues. Per germline, CDR1 SGHDT and CDR2 YYEEEE. Here the CDR3 DNA reads TGTGCCAGCAGCCCGTGGACAGCCGTTTCTAACTATGGCTACATCTTC. This sequence encodes CASSPWTAVSNYGYIF. The full variable domain, its missing parts supplied by reference TRBV5-6 and TRBJ1-2, is DAGVTQSPTHLIKTRGQQVTLRCSPKSGHDTVSWYQQALGQGPQFIFQYYEEEERQRGNFPDRFSGHQFPNYSSELNVNALLLGDSALYLCASSPWTAVSNYGYIFGSGTRLTVV.

V usage is TRBV5-1 and J usage is TRBJ2-1; TRBD2 matches at 7 bases. The CDR3 totals 15 residues. Germline lookup yields CDR1 SGHRS and CDR2 YFSETQ. The V gene end was trimmed by 7 bases and the J gene end by 2 bases; junction bases not matched to a gene: 9. This chain's CDR3 is CASSPAGETYNEQFF. As DNA, the CDR3 is TGCGCCAGCTCCCCCGCGGGGGAAACCTACAATGAGCAGTTCTTC.

This clone was recorded a few times. In DNA form, the CDR3 reads TGTGCCAGCAGTGAGGAGGGTTGGGGAGTCGATCAGCCCCAGCATTTT. It specifies CASSEEGWGVDQPQHF. The chain joins TRBV2 to TRBJ1-5, with no clear D. Germline V lookup: CDR1 SNHLY, CDR2 FYNNEI. The CDR3 sequence is 16 residues long. Trimming left V 3 bases short and J 5 bases short, with 17 bases between. Filled out from reference TRBV2 and TRBJ1-5, the complete variable domain reads EPEVTQTPSHQVTQMGQEVILRCVPISNHLYFYWYRQILGQKVEFLVSFYNNEISEKSEIFDDQFSVERPDGSNFTLKIRSTKLEDSAMYFCASSEEGWGVDQPQHFGDGTRLSIL.

The V and J genes are TRBV27 and TRBJ1-2; D ambiguous. Trimming cost V 0 bases and J 8 bases, with 7 bases left between them. This CDR3 region has 12 residues. Germline CDR1 is MNHEY and CDR2 is SMNVEV (reference sequence). The CDR3 DNA sequence: TGTGCCAGCAGTTTATCTGGGCAGGGCTACACCTTC. It codes for CASSLSGQGYTF.

The table lists this clone with a few counts. The chain is built from TRBV7-2 and TRBJ2-3, with 11 positions matching TRBD2. The junction had 7 bases not matched to a gene; V was cut back by 5 bases and J by 0 bases. The CDR3 is 17 amino acids. Germline V gene lookup returns CDR1 SGHTA and CDR2 FQGNSA. The CDR3 sequence: CASSIRRLAGSTDTQYF. CDR3 DNA sequence: TGTGCCAGCAGCATCCGTCGACTAGCGGGAAGCACAGATACGCAGTATTTT.

The chain employs TRBV7-2 and TRBJ2-3; maybe TRBD2 (5 bases). Germline CDR1 is SGHTA and CDR2 is FQGNSA. CDR3 length equals 14 residues. V lost 4 bases and J 7 bases, leaving 15 bases between the germline ends. The CDR3 sequence: CASSYQRGLNTQYF. The CDR3 coding sequence is TGTGCCAGCAGCTATCAGCGCGGGCTGAATACGCAGTATTTT. The entire variable domain, with the rest obtained from reference TRBV7-2 and TRBJ2-3, is as follows: GAGVSQSPSNKVTEKGKDVELRCDPISGHTALYWYRQSLGQGLEFLIYFQGNSAPDKSGLPSDRFSAERTGGSVSTLTIQRTQQEDSAVYLCASSYQRGLNTQYFGPGTRLTVL.

The chain uses TRBV7-2 and TRBJ1-2, with 8 bases matching TRBD1. The germline V gene has CDR1 SGHTA and CDR2 FQGNSA. CDR3 length: 13 amino acids. After removal of 3 bases from V and 8 bases from J, the junction contained 5 bases not matched to a gene. The CDR3 DNA is TGTGCCAGCAGCTTTCAGGGGGCGGGGGGCTACACCTTC. This gives the protein CASSFQGAGGYTF.

This clone has just a few counts. V gene TRBV7-2 combines with J gene TRBJ2-7; 7 positions match TRBD2. CDR1 and CDR2 (germline): SGHTA, FQGNSA. The CDR3 runs 14 residues. Unmatched junction bases numbered 7, after V lost 5 bases and J lost 3 bases. The CDR3 spells CASSRTSPSYEQYF. CDR3 DNA: TGTGCCAGCAGCCGGACTAGTCCAAGCTACGAGCAGTACTTC. Combining the CDR3 with reference TRBV7-2 and TRBJ2-7 gives the whole variable domain GAGVSQSPSNKVTEKGKDVELRCDPISGHTALYWYRQSLGQGLEFLIYFQGNSAPDKSGLPSDRFSAERTGGSVSTLTIQRTQQEDSAVYLCASSRTSPSYEQYFGPGTRLTVT.

This chain connects TRBV4-1 to TRBJ2-3; no clear D. The CDR3 covers 16 residues. The V gene's germline CDR1 is MGHRA and CDR2 YSYEKL. V lost 3 bases and J 1 base, leaving 14 bases between the germline ends. CDR3: CASSQDIGGGTDTQYF. As DNA, the CDR3 is TGCGCCAGCAGCCAGGATATCGGTGGAGGCACAGATACGCAGTATTTT.

This clone has more than one count but fewer than ten. This chain joins TRBV19 and TRBJ1-1, with D perhaps TRBD1 (5 bases). Looked up from germline, CDR1 is LNHDA and CDR2 is SQIVND (reference sequence). The CDR3 contains 14 residues. V lost 0 bases and J 10 bases, leaving 15 bases between the germline ends. The CDR3 loop is CASSIDSGGRAAFF. The DNA for the CDR3 is TGTGCCAGTAGTATAGATTCTGGGGGGAGGGCAGCTTTCTTT.

The rearrangement links TRBV5-4 to TRBJ1-1, with D possibly TRBD1 on 5 matching bases. Trimming took 3 bases from V and 0 from J, leaving 12 bases between them. Germline-derived CDR1 and CDR2 are SGHNT and YYREEE (reference sequence). CDR3 length equals 15 residues. This CDR3 reads CASSSQGGMNTEAFF. Here the CDR3 DNA reads TGTGCCAGCAGCTCCCAGGGAGGCATGAACACTGAAGCTTTCTTT.

The chain carries TRBV19 and TRBJ1-1, with D unclear. Germline CDR1 reads LNHDA; CDR2 reads SQIVND (reference sequence). Trimming pared 7 bases from V and 1 base from J, leaving 16 bases between. The CDR3 has 15 residues. This chain's CDR3 is CASTASAGGNTEAFF. DNA of the CDR3: TGTGCCAGTACAGCATCGGCAGGAGGGAACACTGAAGCTTTCTTT.

The V call is TRBV4-1, the J call TRBJ2-2; unclear D gene. Germline V gives CDR1 MGHRA, CDR2 YSYEKL. V lost 11 bases to trimming and J lost 0 bases, with 13 bases between them. The CDR3 length is 14 residues. CDR3 coding DNA: TGCGCCGGCTCTCAGTTCGCGAACACCGGGGAGCTGTTTTTT. It codes for CAGSQFANTGELFF.

This chain connects TRBV9 to TRBJ1-2; D might be TRBD1 (5 bases). The CDR3 extends over 13 amino acids. V lost 2 bases and J lost 7, with 12 bases in between. Germline CDR1 and CDR2: SGDLS and YYNGEE. In DNA form, the CDR3 reads TGTGCCAGCAGCGTCGGTAGGGGTGCTGGCTACACCTTC. It yields the protein CASSVGRGAGYTF. Complete variable domain (other parts from reference TRBV9 and TRBJ1-2): DSGVTQTPKHLITATGQRVTLRCSPRSGDLSVYWYQQSLDQGLQFLIQYYNGEERAKGNILERFSAQQFPDLHSELNLSSLELGDSALYFCASSVGRGAGYTFGSGTRLTVV.